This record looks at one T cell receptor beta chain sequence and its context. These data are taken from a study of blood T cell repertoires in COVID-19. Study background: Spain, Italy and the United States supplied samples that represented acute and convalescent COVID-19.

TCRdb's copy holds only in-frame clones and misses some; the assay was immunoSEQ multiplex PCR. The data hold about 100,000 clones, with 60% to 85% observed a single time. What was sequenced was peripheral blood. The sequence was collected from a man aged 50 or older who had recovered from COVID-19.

CDR3 bases: TGCAGCGTGACAGGGGAAGTAGGAAACACCATATATTTT. As protein: CSVTGEVGNTIYF. The gene calls are TRBV29-1 and TRBJ1-3, with TRBD1 matching 8 bases. This CDR3 is 13 amino acids long. Germline CDR1 reads SQVTM; CDR2 reads ANQGSEA. The V segment lost 6 bases and the J segment 4 bases; nucleotides outside the gene matches: 5.